Sequencing of this T cell receptor (beta chain) was carried out in a study of human T cells and chemical hapten exposure. As for the study in general: Each patient's scalp received weekly diphenylcyclopropenone throughout the roughly 25-week study. Patients, largely female, had alopecia areata, totalis or universalis.

Notes on this clonotype: The antigen remains undetermined.

Individual cDNA molecules had unique molecular identifiers attached to them by the library. MiXCR was run by TCRdb on the RACE reads, yielding one entry per CDR3 protein. The data show 74,000 or so distinct CDR3 sequences, around 10% seen once. Noted time point: patch test 1, 2 weeks after DPC sensitization. As to treatment: therapeutic diphenylcyclopropenone sensitization with weekly scalp DPC. Study-wide points: Donors had alopecia, so their immune response may differ from healthy people's.

The sequence derives from a woman in her fifties or sixties with alopecia areata. Some clones in this sample may be carry-over from other donors' samples. The source material was whole blood, sampled in connection with sensitization to the hapten diphenylcyclopropenone (DPC).

The CDR3 nucleotides are TGTGCCAGCAGCTTGGTTCTAAAAGAGACCCAGTACTTC. This translates into CASSLVLKETQYF. J is TRBJ2-5 and V is TRBV5-4; D remains ambiguous. The CDR3 runs to 13 residues. V lost 0 bases, J lost 3 bases, and 6 bases lay in between. CDR1 SGHNT and CDR2 YYREEE come from the germline V gene (reference sequence).